The clone carrying this TCR beta chain was seen a handful of times. Antigen specificity is unknown. The record originates from a study of a mutant IDH1 vaccine in newly diagnosed glioma. This sample's time point: week 35, safety follow-up. Each dose of the vaccine consisted of 300 ug of mutant IDH1 20-mer peptide, with topical imiquimod. Assay: immunoSEQ multiplex PCR; the TCRdb copy retains only in-frame clones and omits some. Of 34,000 or so clones listed, around 73% are singletons. V shed 5 bases and J shed 0 bases, with 7 bases lying between them. The CDR3 contains 13 residues. Germline V gene data show CDR1 as SEHNR and CDR2 as FQNEAQ (reference sequence).

This sequence joins TRBV7-9 and TRBJ1-1; TRBD1 might be the D (6 bases). This clonotype was sampled from a woman in her thirties or forties with glioma. The source was PBMCs, collected from a glioma patient whose treatment included an IDH1 peptide vaccine. For the CDR3, the DNA is TGTGCCAGCAGCCGACAGGTGAACACTGAAGCTTTCTTT. Protein product: CASSRQVNTEAFF. Based on the CDR3 plus reference TRBV7-9 and TRBJ1-1, the full variable domain is DTGVSQNPRHKITKRGQNVTFRCDPISEHNRLYWYRQTLGQGPEFLTYFQNEAQLEKSRLLSDRFSAERPKGSFSTLEIQRTEQGDSAMYLCASSRQVNTEAFFGQGTRLTVV.